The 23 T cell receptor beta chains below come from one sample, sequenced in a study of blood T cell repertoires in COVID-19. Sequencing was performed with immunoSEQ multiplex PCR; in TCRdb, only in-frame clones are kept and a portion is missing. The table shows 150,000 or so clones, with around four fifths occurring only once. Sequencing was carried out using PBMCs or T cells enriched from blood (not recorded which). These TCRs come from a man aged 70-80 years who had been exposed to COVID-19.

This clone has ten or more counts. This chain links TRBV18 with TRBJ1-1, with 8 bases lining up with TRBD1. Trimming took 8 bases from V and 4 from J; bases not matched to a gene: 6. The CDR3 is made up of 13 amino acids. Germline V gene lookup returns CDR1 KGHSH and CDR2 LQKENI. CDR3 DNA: TGTGCCAGCGGCCGGGACAGGTCCACTGAAGCTTTCTTT. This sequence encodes CASGRDRSTEAFF.

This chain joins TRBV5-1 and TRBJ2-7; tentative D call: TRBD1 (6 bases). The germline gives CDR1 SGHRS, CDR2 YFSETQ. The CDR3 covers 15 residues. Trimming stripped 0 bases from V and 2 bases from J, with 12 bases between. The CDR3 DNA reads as TGCGCCAGCAGCTTGGCGACAGGCCCCCCCTACGAGCAGTACTTC. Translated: CASSLATGPPYEQYF.

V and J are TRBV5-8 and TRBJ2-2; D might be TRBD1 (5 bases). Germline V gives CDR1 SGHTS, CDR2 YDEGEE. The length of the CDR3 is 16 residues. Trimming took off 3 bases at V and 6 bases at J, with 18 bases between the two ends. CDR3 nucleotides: TGTGCCAGCAGCTCCCTTGGGGCAGGCGGCGCCGGGGAGCTGTTTTTT. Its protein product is CASSSLGAGGAGELFF.

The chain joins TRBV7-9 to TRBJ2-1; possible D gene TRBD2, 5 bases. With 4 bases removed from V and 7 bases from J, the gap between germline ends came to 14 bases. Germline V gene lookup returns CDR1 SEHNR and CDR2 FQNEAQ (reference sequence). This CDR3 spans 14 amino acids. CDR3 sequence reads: CASSSLALGNEQFF. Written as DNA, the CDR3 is TGTGCCAGCAGCTCCTTAGCGTTGGGGAATGAGCAGTTCTTC. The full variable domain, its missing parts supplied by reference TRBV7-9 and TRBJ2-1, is DTGVSQNPRHKITKRGQNVTFRCDPISEHNRLYWYRQTLGQGPEFLTYFQNEAQLEKSRLLSDRFSAERPKGSFSTLEIQRTEQGDSAMYLCASSSLALGNEQFFGPGTRLTVL.

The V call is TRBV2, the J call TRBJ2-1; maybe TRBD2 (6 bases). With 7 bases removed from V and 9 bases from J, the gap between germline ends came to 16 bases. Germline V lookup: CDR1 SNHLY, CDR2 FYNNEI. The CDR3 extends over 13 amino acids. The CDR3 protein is CASTKFEGGEQFF. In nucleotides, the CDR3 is TGTGCCAGCACAAAGTTTGAGGGAGGTGAGCAGTTCTTC.

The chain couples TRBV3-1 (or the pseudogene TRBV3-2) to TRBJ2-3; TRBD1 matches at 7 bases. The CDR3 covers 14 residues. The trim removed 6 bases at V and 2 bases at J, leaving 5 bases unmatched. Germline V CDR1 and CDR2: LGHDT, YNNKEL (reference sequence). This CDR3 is CASSATGLTDTQYF. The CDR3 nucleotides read TGTGCCAGCAGTGCGACAGGGCTCACAGATACGCAGTATTTT.

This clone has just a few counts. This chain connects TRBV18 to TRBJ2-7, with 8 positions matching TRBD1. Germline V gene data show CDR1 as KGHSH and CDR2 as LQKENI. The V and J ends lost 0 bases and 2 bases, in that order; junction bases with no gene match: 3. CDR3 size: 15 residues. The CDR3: CASSPPGQAAYEQYF. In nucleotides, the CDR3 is TGTGCCAGCTCACCACCGGGACAGGCGGCCTACGAGCAGTACTTC. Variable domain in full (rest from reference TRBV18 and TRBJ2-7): NAGVMQNPRHLVRRRGQEARLRCSPMKGHSHVYWYRQLPEEGLKFMVYLQKENIIDESGMPKERFSAEFPKEGPSILRIQQVVRGDSAAYFCASSPPGQAAYEQYFGPGTRLTVT.

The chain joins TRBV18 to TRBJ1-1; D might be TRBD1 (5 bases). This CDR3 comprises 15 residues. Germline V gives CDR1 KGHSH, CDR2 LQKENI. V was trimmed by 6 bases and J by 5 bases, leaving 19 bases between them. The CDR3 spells CASSTGGGGVTEAFF. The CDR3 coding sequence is TGTGCCAGCTCGACTGGCGGGGGGGGAGTGACTGAAGCTTTCTTT.

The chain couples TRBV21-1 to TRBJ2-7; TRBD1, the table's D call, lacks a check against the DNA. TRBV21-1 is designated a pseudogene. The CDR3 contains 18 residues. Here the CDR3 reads CASSKPWDRAFVPDEQYF. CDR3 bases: TGTGCCAGCAGCAAACCCTGGGACAGGGCTTTCGTCCCGGACGAGCAGTACTTC.

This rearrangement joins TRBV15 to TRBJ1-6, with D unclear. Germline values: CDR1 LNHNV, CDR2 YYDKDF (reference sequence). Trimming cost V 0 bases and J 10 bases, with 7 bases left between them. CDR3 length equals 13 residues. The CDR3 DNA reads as TGTGCCACCAGCAGAGAAAGCCGCTCACCCCTCCACTTT. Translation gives CATSRESRSPLHF.

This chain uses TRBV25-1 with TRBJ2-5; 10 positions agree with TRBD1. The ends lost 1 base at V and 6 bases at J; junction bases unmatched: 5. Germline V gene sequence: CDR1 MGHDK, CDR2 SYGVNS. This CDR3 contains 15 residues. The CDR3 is CASSEWTGGSQTQYF. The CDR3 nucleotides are TGTGCCAGCAGTGAATGGACAGGGGGTTCACAGACCCAGTACTTC.

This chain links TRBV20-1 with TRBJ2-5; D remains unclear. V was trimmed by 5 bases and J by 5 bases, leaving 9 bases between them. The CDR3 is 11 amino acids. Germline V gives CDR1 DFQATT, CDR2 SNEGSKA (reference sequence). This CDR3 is CSAPYLETQYF. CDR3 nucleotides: TGCAGTGCTCCGTATCTGGAGACCCAGTACTTC.

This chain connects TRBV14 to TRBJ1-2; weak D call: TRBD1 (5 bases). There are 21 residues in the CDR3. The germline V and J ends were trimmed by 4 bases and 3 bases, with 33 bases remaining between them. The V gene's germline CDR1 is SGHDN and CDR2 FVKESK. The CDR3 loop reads CASSRTRGESNPPAPYYGYTF. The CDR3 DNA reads TGTGCCAGCAGCCGAACACGGGGGGAGAGCAACCCCCCCGCCCCCTACTATGGCTACACCTTC.

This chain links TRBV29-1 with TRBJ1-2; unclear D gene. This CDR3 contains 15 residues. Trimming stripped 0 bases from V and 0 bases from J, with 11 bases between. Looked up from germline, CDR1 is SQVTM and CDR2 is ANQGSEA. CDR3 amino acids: CSVEDLGRANYGYTF. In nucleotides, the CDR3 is TGCAGCGTTGAAGATCTCGGTCGAGCTAACTATGGCTACACCTTC. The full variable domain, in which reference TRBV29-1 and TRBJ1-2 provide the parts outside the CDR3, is SAVISQKPSRDICQRGTSLTIQCQVDSQVTMMFWYRQQPGQSLTLIATANQGSEATYESGFVIDKFPISRPNLTFSTLTVSNMSPEDSSIYLCSVEDLGRANYGYTFGSGTRLTVV.

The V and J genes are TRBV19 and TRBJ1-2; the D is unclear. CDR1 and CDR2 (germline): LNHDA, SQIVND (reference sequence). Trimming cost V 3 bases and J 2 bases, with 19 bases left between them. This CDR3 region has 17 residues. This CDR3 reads CASSIGLGVSANYGYTF. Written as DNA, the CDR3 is TGTGCCAGTAGTATCGGTCTCGGGGTGAGCGCAAACTATGGCTACACCTTC.

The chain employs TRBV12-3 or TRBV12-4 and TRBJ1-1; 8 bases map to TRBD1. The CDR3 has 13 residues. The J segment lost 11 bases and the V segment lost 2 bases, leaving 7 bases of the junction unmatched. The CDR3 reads CASSLTQGARAFF. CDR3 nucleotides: TGTGCCAGCAGTTTAACTCAGGGGGCGCGGGCTTTCTTT.

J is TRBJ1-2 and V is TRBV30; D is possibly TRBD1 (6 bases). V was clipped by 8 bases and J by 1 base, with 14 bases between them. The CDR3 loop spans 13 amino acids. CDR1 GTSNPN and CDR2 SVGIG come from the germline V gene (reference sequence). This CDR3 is CAGRGGGNYGYTF. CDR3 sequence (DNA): TGTGCCGGCAGAGGGGGGGGTAACTATGGCTACACCTTC. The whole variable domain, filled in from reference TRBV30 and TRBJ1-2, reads SQTIHQWPATLVQPVGSPLSLECTVEGTSNPNLYWYRQAAGRGLQLLFYSVGIGQISSEVPQNLSASRPQDRQFILSSKKLLLSDSGFYLCAGRGGGNYGYTFGSGTRLTVV.

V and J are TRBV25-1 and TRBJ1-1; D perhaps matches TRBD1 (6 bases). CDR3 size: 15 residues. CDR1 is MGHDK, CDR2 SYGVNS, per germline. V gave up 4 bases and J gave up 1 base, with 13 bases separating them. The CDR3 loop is CASSAHTGRNTEAFF. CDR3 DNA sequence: TGTGCCAGCAGTGCCCACACAGGGCGGAACACTGAAGCTTTCTTT. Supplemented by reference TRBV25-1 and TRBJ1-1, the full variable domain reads EADIYQTPRYLVIGTGKKITLECSQTMGHDKMYWYQQDPGMELHLIHYSYGVNSTEKGDLSSESTVSRIRTEHFPLTLESARPSHTSQYLCASSAHTGRNTEAFFGQGTRLTVV.

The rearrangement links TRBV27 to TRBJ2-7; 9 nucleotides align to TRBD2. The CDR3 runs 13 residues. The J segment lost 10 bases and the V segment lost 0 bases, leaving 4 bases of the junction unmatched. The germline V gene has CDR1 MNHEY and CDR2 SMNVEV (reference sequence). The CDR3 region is CASSLSILAGQYF. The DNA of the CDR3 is TGTGCCAGCAGTTTATCGATCCTAGCGGGACAGTACTTC.

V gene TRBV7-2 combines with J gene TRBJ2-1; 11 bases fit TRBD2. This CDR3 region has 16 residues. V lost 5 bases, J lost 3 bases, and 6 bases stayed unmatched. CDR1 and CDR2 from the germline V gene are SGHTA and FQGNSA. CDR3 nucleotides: TGTGCCAGCAGCCTTTTCGGGACTAGCGGCTACAATGAGCAGTTCTTC. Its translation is CASSLFGTSGYNEQFF.

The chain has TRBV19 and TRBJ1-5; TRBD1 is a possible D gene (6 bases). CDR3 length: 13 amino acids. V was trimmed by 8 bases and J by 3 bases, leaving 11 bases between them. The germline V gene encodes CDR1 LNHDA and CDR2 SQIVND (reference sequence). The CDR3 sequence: CASRDRSNQPQHF. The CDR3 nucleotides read TGTGCCAGTCGCGACAGGTCCAATCAGCCCCAGCATTTT.

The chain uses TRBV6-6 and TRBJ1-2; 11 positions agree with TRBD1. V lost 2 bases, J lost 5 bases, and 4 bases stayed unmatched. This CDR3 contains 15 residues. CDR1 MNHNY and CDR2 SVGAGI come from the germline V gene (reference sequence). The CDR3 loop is CASSYRDRGMYGYTF. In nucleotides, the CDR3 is TGTGCCAGCAGTTACCGGGACAGGGGGATGTATGGCTACACCTTC.

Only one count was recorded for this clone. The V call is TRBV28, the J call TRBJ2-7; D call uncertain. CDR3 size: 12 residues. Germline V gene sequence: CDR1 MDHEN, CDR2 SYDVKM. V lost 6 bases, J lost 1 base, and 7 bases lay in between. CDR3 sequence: CASSRGSYEQYF. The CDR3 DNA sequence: TGTGCCAGCAGCCGCGGTTCCTACGAGCAGTACTTC.